This is a list of T cell receptor beta chains from one sample in a study of PD-1 blockade in mismatch repair-deficient tumors. Only in-frame clones appear in the TCRdb table, and some are missing; sequencing was by immunoSEQ multiplex PCR. The sample holds over 100,000 clones, about 83% seen once. Sequences were derived from peripheral blood, sampled about 60 weeks after starting pembrolizumab. These receptors originate from an adult with mismatch repair-deficient cancer. The CDR3 runs from the conserved cysteine through the conserved F or W. The order of the fields is D gene, clone size, V gene, J gene, CDR3 DNA, CDR3 protein. D genes are given only for firm matches. The size of a clone is reported for some rows only, either as once, few or many, or as a class for expanded clones.

>-|-|TRBV14|TRBJ2-7
TGTGCCAGCAGCCCCACCGGGACCGATGGGGGCTACGAGCAGTACTTC
CASSPTGTDGGYEQYF
>-|-|TRBV5-4|TRBJ2-3
TGTGCCAGCAGCTTGGCCCTGGGGGATACGCAGTATTTT
CASSLALGDTQYF
>-|-|TRBV21-1|TRBJ2-1
TGTGCCAGCAGCAATAGGGTGGGGCAGCTAAACTCCTACAATGAGCAGTTCTTC
CASSNRVGQLNSYNEQFF
>TRBD2|-|TRBV6-5|TRBJ2-7
TGTGCCAGCAGTGAAGTATCTAGCGGCTACGAGCAGTACTTC
CASSEVSSGYEQYF
>-|-|TRBV7-9|TRBJ1-1
TGTGCCAGCAGCTTAGGGACAGCAATAAACACTGAAGCTTTCTTT
CASSLGTAINTEAFF
>TRBD2|-|TRBV4-2|TRBJ2-1
TGTGCCAGCAGCGTCGCAGCGGGAGACAATGAGCAGTTCTTC
CASSVAAGDNEQFF
>-|-|TRBV29-1|TRBJ1-1
TGCAGCGTTGGGAATCCAGGTGGCACTGAAGCTTTCTTT
CSVGNPGGTEAFF
>-|-|TRBV6-1|TRBJ2-7
TGTGCCAGCAGTTCTGGGACGGTAACTTCCTACGAGCAGTACTTC
CASSSGTVTSYEQYF
>-|once|TRBV15|TRBJ2-7
TGTGCCACCAGCAGAGATGGTGAGGAGGACGAGCAGTACTTC
CATSRDGEEDEQYF
>TRBD2|-|TRBV7-4|TRBJ2-1
TGTGCCAGCAGCCCAAAACTAGCGCCCTACAATGAGCAGTTCTTC
CASSPKLAPYNEQFF
>-|medium-sized|TRBV5-1|TRBJ2-3
TGCGCCAGCAGTCAGGACTTTACAGATACGCAGTATTTT
CASSQDFTDTQYF
>-|-|TRBV10-2|TRBJ2-7
TGCGCCAGCAGTCTCCCAGGGGAGCAGTACTTC
CASSLPGEQYF
>-|-|TRBV7-3|TRBJ2-5
TGTGCCAGCAGCTTAAACAGGGACCAAGAGACCCAGTACTTC
CASSLNRDQETQYF
>-|few|TRBV19|TRBJ1-1
TGTGCCAGTAGACTAACAGGGTTGAACACTGAAGCTTTCTTT
CASRLTGLNTEAFF
>-|-|TRBV2|TRBJ1-4
TGTGCCAGCAGTTATCTGGACAGTGAAAAACTGTTTTTT
CASSYLDSEKLFF
>-|-|TRBV5-1|TRBJ1-3
TGCGCCAGCAGCTTGGACGATGGAAACACCATATATTTT
CASSLDDGNTIYF
>TRBD2|-|TRBV30|TRBJ2-3
TGTGCCTGGTCTTACACGGGGGGGGGAGATACGCAGTATTTT
CAWSYTGGGDTQYF
>-|-|TRBV27|TRBJ2-2
TGTGCCAGCAGTTTAAACGGGGAGCTGTTTTTT
CASSLNGELFF
>TRBD2|-|TRBV11-3|TRBJ2-7
TGTGCCAGCAGGCGGGGACTAGCGGGAGATCTCTACGAGCAGTACTTC
CASRRGLAGDLYEQYF
>-|many|TRBV12-5|TRBJ2-7
TGTGCTAGTGGTTTGGCATTACGATGGGACACCGGTGGGGTTGCCGGGGCCTCCTACGAGCAGTACTTC
CASGLALRWDTGGVAGASYEQYF
>-|-|TRBV5-1|TRBJ2-2
TGCGCCAGCAGCTTGGGTCAGAACACCGGGGAGCTGTTTTTT
CASSLGQNTGELFF
>-|-|TRBV6-1|TRBJ1-4
TGTGCCAGCAGCGCGGCGAGGACGGAAAAACTGTTTTTT
CASSAARTEKLFF
>-|once|TRBV7-6|TRBJ2-5
TGTGCCAGCACCACGGGCCCAGGGCTAGAGACCCAGTACTTC
CASTTGPGLETQYF
>-|-|TRBV6-6|TRBJ1-2
TGTGCCTCAGGCAGTACCTATGGCTACACCTTC
CASGSTYGYTF
>-|-|TRBV7-9|TRBJ2-1
TGTGCCAGCAGAGGGCGGACCTACAATGAGCAGTTCTTC
CASRGRTYNEQFF
>TRBD1|-|TRBV9|TRBJ2-6
TGTGCCAGCAGCGGGACAGGGGGAGAATCTGGGGCCAACGTCCTGACTTTC
CASSGTGGESGANVLTF
>TRBD1|-|TRBV6-6|TRBJ2-7
TGTGCCAGCAGTGGGACAGGGGGAGAGCAGTACTTC
CASSGTGGEQYF
>-|once|TRBV5-1|TRBJ2-1
TGCGCCAGCAGGATCTCCGGGACCGCACTAAAGCAGTTCTTC
CASRISGTALKQFF
>-|-|TRBV11-2|TRBJ1-4
TGTGCCAGCAGCCCAGGACTGGGGAATGAAAAACTGTTTTTT
CASSPGLGNEKLFF
>TRBD2|-|TRBV7-9|TRBJ2-1
TGTGCCAGCAGCTTAACTAGCGGCCCACACAATGAGCAGTTCTTC
CASSLTSGPHNEQFF
>-|-|TRBV7-9|TRBJ1-2
TGTGCCAGCAGCTTAAATGGGAAAGGGGGTACCTCTGGCTACACCTTC
CASSLNGKGGTSGYTF
>-|-|TRBV7-9|TRBJ2-1
TGTGCCAGCAGCTTAAACGTATGGGAGCAGTTCTTC
CASSLNVWEQFF
>-|few|TRBV6-1|TRBJ2-7
TGTGCCAGCAGAGTTAGCGAATACTACGAGCAGTACTTC
CASRVSEYYEQYF
>-|-|TRBV7-3|TRBJ1-1
TGTGCCAGCAGCTTAACAGGGGGTGAGAACACTGAAGCTTTCTTT
CASSLTGGENTEAFF
>-|-|TRBV18|TRBJ2-5
TGTGCCAGCTCTCTGGGGGGAAGCCCACGCCAAGAGACCCAGTACTTC
CASSLGGSPRQETQYF
>-|once|TRBV7-9|TRBJ2-2
TGTGCCAGCAGCCCTGGAAGGGCCTCCCTGCCGGCCGGGGAGCTGTTTTTT
CASSPGRASLPAGELFF
>-|-|TRBV7-3|TRBJ2-2
TGTGCCAGCAGCTTAGAAGGAATCAAGAACACCGGGGAGCTGTTTTTT
CASSLEGIKNTGELFF
>-|-|TRBV29-1|TRBJ1-1
TGCAGCGTTGCCCCGGGGAGTGGCACTGAAGCTTTCTTT
CSVAPGSGTEAFF
>TRBD1|-|TRBV7-3|TRBJ1-1
TGTGCCAGCAGCTTAAGGGGAGGGACAGGGCACTTGAACACTGAAGCTTTCTTT
CASSLRGGTGHLNTEAFF
>-|once|TRBV29-1|TRBJ2-1
TGCAGCGTTGACGGGGAGGAGAGCTACAATGAGCAGTTCTTC
CSVDGEESYNEQFF
>-|few|TRBV11-2|TRBJ1-2
TGTGCCAGCAGCTTAGTTTGGGCAGACCAAGAGAACTATGGCTACACCTTC
CASSLVWADQENYGYTF
>-|-|TRBV11-3|TRBJ2-1
TGTGCCAGCAGCTCGGCTAGCGTGACCTACAATGAGCAGTTCTTC
CASSSASVTYNEQFF
>-|-|TRBV2|TRBJ2-1
TGTGCCAGCCCAAAAGGGGGTAGTGAGAATGAGCAGTTCTTC
CASPKGGSENEQFF
>-|-|TRBV7-9|TRBJ1-4
TGTGCCAGCGGTGGGCGAGAAGAAAAACTGTTTTTT
CASGGREEKLFF
>-|-|TRBV5-1|TRBJ1-1
TGCGCCAGCAGCCTACTACCCGACACTGAAGCTTTCTTT
CASSLLPDTEAFF
>TRBD1|-|TRBV29-1|TRBJ1-1
TGCAGCGTCGAGGGACAGAGGAACACTGAAGCTTTCTTT
CSVEGQRNTEAFF
>TRBD2|-|TRBV6-5|TRBJ2-7
TGTGCCAGCAGTTACGGGGGGGATTCCGAGCAGTACTTC
CASSYGGDSEQYF
>-|-|TRBV9|TRBJ2-1
TGTGCCAGCAGCGTAGAGGAGACTAGTGGGTATGAGCAGTTCTTC
CASSVEETSGYEQFF
>-|once|TRBV11-2|TRBJ1-1
TGTGCCAGCAGCTTACCGGACAGTAAGTGGTTCTTT
CASSLPDSKWFF
>TRBD1|once|TRBV5-1|TRBJ2-7
TGCGCCAGCAGTCCAGGACAGGGAGGCGAGCAGTACTTC
CASSPGQGGEQYF
>-|few|TRBV6-5|TRBJ2-5
TGTGCCAGCAGTCGCACAGGGTTAGAGACCCAGTACTTC
CASSRTGLETQYF
>-|-|TRBV7-9|TRBJ1-2
TGTGCCAGCAGCTTACCGGTGCCTTCTAACTATGGCTACACCTTC
CASSLPVPSNYGYTF
>-|-|TRBV2|TRBJ1-1
TGTGCCAGCATCCCACAGAACACTGAAGCTTTCTTT
CASIPQNTEAFF
>-|few|TRBV25-1|TRBJ1-1
TGTGCCAGCAGAGACCCGGCTTTCTTT
CASRDPAFF
>TRBD2|-|TRBV5-6|TRBJ2-1
TGTGCCAGCAGCTGGGGACTAGTTGAGGAGGGTGATGAGCAGTTCTTC
CASSWGLVEEGDEQFF
>-|-|TRBV11-2|TRBJ2-7
TGTGCCAGCAGCTTAGATCTTGCGGTCTCCTACGAGCAGTACTTC
CASSLDLAVSYEQYF
>-|-|TRBV7-2|TRBJ2-7
TGTGCCAGCAGCTTGTGGACAGAAAAATCCTACGAGCAGTACTTC
CASSLWTEKSYEQYF
>TRBD1|-|TRBV18|TRBJ2-1
TGTGCCAGCTCACAGGACAGGTTTTTACATTGGGAGCAGTTCTTC
CASSQDRFLHWEQFF
>-|few|TRBV10-1|TRBJ1-4
TGCGCCAGCAGTCGGGACGGCGGTGAAAAACTGTTTTTT
CASSRDGGEKLFF
>-|-|TRBV4-1|TRBJ2-1
TGCGCCAGCAGCCAGGGGGGCATTTCCTACAATGAGCAGTTCTTC
CASSQGGISYNEQFF